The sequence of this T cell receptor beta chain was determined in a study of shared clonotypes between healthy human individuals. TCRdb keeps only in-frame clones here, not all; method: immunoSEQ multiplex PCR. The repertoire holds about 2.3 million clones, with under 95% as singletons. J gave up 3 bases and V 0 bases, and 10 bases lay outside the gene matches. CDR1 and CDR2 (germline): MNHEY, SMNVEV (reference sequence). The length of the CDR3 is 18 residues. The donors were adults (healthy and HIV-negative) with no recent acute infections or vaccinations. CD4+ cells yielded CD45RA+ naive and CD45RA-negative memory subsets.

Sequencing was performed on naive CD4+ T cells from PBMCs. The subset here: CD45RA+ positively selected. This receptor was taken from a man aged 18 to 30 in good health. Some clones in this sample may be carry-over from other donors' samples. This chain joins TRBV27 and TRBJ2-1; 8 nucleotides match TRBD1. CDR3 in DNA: TGTGCCAGCAGTTTATCGGTGGGGCAGGGGGCGGACTACAATGAGCAGTTCTTC. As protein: CASSLSVGQGADYNEQFF.